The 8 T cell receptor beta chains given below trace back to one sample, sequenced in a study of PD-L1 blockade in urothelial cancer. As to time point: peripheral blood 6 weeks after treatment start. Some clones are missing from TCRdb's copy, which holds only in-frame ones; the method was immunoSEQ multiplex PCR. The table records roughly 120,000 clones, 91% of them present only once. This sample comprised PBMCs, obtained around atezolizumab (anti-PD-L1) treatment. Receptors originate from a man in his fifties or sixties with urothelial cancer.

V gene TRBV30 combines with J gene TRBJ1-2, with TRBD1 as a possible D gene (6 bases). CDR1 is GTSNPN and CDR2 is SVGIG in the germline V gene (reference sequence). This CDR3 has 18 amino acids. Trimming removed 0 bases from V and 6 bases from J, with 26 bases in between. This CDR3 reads CAWSVQGQGGWMKDGYTF. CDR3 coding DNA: TGTGCCTGGAGTGTACAGGGTCAAGGGGGTTGGATGAAGGATGGCTACACCTTC.

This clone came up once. The CDR3 nucleotides are TGTGCCAGCAGCAAAATCGGGGGATACAATCAGCCCCAGCATTTT. It codes for CASSKIGGYNQPQHF. V usage is TRBV21-1 and J usage is TRBJ1-5. TRBV21-1 is an annotated pseudogene. This CDR3 spans 15 amino acids.

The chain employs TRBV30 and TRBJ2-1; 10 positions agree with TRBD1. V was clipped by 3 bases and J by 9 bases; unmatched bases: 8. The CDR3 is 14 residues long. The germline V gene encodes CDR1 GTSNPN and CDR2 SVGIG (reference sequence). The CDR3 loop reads CAWSRDRGLGEQFF. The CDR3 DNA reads TGTGCCTGGAGCCGGGACAGGGGTCTTGGTGAGCAGTTCTTC.

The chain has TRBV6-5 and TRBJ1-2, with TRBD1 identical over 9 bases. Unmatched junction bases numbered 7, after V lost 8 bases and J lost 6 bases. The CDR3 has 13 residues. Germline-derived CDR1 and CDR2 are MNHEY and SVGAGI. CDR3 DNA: TGTGCCAGCGGCACAGGGGGCGGACATGGCTACACCTTC. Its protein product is CASGTGGGHGYTF.

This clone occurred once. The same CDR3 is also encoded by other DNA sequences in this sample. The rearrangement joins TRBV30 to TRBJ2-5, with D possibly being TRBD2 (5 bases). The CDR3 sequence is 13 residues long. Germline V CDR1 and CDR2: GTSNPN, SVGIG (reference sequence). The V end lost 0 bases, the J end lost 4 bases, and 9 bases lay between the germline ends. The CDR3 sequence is CAWSVVSGETQYF. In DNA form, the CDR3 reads TGTGCCTGGAGTGTAGTAAGCGGAGAGACCCAGTACTTC.

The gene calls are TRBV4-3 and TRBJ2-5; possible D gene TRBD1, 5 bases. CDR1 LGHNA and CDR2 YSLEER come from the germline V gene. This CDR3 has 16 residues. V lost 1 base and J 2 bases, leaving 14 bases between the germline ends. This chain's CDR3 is CASSQGNLGAQETQYF. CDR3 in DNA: TGCGCCAGCAGCCAAGGGAACTTAGGGGCACAAGAGACCCAGTACTTC.

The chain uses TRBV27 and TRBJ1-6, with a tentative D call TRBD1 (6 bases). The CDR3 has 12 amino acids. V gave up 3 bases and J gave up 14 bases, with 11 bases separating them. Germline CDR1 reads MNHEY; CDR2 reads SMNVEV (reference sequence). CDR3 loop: CASSFAGEALHF. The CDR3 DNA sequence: TGTGCCAGCAGTTTTGCAGGGGAAGCCCTCCACTTT.

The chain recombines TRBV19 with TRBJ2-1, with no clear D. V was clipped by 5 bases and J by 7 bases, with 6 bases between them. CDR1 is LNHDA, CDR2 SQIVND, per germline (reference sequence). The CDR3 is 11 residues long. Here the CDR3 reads CASSSLNEQFF. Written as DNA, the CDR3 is TGTGCCAGTAGTTCACTAAATGAGCAGTTCTTC.